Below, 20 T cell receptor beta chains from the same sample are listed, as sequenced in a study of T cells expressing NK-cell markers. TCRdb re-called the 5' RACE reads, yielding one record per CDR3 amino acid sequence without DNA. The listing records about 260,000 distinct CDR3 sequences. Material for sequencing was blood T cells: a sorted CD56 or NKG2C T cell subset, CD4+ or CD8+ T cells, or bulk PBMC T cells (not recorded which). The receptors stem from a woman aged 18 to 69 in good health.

CDR3 sequence reads: CASSQEGSVTQYF. The V gene is TRBV4-3, the J gene TRBJ2-5. This CDR3 spans 13 amino acids. CDR1 is LGHNA, CDR2 YSLEER, per germline.

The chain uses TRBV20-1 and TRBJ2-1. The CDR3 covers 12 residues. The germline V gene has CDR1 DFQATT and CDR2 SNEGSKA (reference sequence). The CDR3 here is CSARDHYNEQFF.

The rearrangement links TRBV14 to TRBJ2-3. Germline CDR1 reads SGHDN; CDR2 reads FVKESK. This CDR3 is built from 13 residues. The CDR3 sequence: CASSQDLGDTQYF.

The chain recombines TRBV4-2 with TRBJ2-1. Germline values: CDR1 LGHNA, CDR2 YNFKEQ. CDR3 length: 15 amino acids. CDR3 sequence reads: CASSQESSIRNEQFF.

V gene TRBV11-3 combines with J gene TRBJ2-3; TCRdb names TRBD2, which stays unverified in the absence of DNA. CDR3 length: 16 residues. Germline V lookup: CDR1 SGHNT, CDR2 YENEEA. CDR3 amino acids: CASSLDPTGGRDTQYF.

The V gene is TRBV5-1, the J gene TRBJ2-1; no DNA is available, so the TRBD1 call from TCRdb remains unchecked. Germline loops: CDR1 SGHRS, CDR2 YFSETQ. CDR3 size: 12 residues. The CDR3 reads CASSLAPGFKFF.

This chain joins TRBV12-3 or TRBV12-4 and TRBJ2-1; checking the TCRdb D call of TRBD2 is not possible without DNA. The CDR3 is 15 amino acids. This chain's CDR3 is CASSRSARRYNEQFF.

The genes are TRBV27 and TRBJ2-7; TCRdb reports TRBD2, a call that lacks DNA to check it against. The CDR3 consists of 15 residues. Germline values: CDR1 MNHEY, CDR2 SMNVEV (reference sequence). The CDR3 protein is CASSSAEGGKYEQYF.

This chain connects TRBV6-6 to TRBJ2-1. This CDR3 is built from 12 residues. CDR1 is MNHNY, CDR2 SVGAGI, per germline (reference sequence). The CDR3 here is CASSYGYGEQFF.

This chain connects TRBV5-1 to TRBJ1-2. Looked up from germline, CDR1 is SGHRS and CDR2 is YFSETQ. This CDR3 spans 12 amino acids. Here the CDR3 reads CASSLDGDGYTF.

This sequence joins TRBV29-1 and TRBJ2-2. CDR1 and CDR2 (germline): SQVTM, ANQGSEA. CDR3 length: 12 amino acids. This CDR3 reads CSVGSYTGELFF.

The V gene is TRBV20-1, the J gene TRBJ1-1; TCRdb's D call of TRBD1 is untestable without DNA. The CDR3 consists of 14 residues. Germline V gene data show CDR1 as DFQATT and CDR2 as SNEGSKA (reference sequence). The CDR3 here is CSARNRASGTEAFF.

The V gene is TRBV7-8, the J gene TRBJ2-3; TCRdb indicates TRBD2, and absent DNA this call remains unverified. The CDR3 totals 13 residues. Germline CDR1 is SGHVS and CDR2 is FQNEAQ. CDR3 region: CASSLGLSNTQYF.

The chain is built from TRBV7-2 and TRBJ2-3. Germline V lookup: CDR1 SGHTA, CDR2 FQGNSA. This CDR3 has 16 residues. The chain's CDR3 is CASSLGPTLSTDTQYF.

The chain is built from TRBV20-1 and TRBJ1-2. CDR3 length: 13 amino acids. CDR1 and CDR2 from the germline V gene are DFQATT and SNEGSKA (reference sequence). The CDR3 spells CSARGPSNYGYTF.

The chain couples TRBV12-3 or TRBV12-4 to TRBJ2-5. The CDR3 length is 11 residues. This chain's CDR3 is CASSSTETQYF.

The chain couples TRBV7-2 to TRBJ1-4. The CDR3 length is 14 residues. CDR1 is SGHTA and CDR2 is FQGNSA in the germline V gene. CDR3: CASSPKEDKEKLFF.

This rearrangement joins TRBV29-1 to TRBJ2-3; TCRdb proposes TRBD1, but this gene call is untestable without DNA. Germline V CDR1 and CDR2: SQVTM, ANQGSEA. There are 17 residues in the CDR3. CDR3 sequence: CSVESVGQGFGPDTQYF.

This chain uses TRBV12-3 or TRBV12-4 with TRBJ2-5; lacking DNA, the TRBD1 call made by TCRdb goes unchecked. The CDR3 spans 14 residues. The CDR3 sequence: CASRRTGSEETQYF.

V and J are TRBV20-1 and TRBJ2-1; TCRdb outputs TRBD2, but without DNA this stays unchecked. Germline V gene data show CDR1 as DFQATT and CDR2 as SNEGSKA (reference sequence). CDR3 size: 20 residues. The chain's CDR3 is CSARAVWTSGSIHFDNEQFF.